Listed here are 17 T cell receptor beta chains from one sample, sequenced in a study of T cell responses to AZD1222 COVID-19 vaccine (dated by TCRdb to the early 2020s). The time point label for this specimen denotes: baseline before first vaccination. The library was made by the immunoSEQ multiplex PCR assay. TCRdb limited this immuneACCESS table to in-frame rearrangements with V and J called. A share of clones is missing; checked studies link under half to unresolved V genes, and the rest is unexplained. Recorded for this sample are about 190,000 clones; approximately 92% of them occurred a single time. The ten largest make up 1% to 1.5% of the sample. Sequenced here: peripheral blood, sampled on day 0 of AZD1222 vaccination. The receptors derive from an adult in good health.

This chain uses TRBV3-1 (or the pseudogene TRBV3-2) with TRBJ2-7, with 10 nucleotides matching TRBD1. The germline V gene has CDR1 LGHDT and CDR2 YNNKEL (reference sequence). This CDR3 region has 15 residues. Losses at the gene ends were 2 bases for V and 9 bases for J; bases not matched to a gene: 10. CDR3 in DNA: TGTGCCAGCAGCCAAAGTCCCGGGACAGGGGTTGGGCAGTACTTC. Encoded protein: CASSQSPGTGVGQYF.

There are a few counts of this clone. The chain uses TRBV29-1 and TRBJ2-6; D gene ambiguous. Trimming took off 0 bases at V and 3 bases at J, with 9 bases between the two ends. CDR1 is SQVTM, CDR2 ANQGSEA, per germline. The CDR3 runs 15 residues. CDR3 coding DNA: TGCAGCGTTGAAGAGCGGTCAAATGGGGCCAACGTCCTGACTTTC. This gives the protein CSVEERSNGANVLTF.

This clone was seen only a few times. This rearrangement joins TRBV12-3 or TRBV12-4 to TRBJ2-1, with 9 bases that match TRBD1. V lost 10 bases to trimming and J lost 2 bases; unmatched junction nucleotides: 3. The CDR3 contains 13 residues. CDR3 nucleotides: TGTGCCACCAGACAGGGGGCCTACAATGAGCAGTTCTTC. Amino acids: CATRQGAYNEQFF.

The chain carries TRBV18 and TRBJ1-2, with D uncertain. Between the trimmed V and J ends, which lost 5 bases and 0 bases, there was a span of 13 bases. This CDR3 contains 15 residues. The V gene's germline CDR1 is KGHSH and CDR2 LQKENI. CDR3 nucleotides: TGTGCCAGCTCAATAAAGGCCGGCACTAACTATGGCTACACCTTC. It translates to CASSIKAGTNYGYTF. The full variable domain, its missing parts supplied by reference TRBV18 and TRBJ1-2, is NAGVMQNPRHLVRRRGQEARLRCSPMKGHSHVYWYRQLPEEGLKFMVYLQKENIIDESGMPKERFSAEFPKEGPSILRIQQVVRGDSAAYFCASSIKAGTNYGYTFGSGTRLTVV.

The chain links TRBV6-5 to TRBJ1-3, with D possibly matching TRBD1 (5 bases). This CDR3 is 13 amino acids long. Trimming took off 7 bases at V and 0 bases at J, with 7 bases between the two ends. The germline V gene has CDR1 MNHEY and CDR2 SVGAGI. The CDR3 DNA reads TGTGCCAGCACAGGGCTCTCTGGAAACACCATATATTTT. This gives the protein CASTGLSGNTIYF.

The rearrangement uses TRBV6-5 and TRBJ1-1; D is uncertain. V lost 0 bases, J lost 2 bases, and 13 bases lay in between. This CDR3 is 16 amino acids long. CDR1 and CDR2 from the germline V gene are MNHEY and SVGAGI. The chain's CDR3 is CASSYSWETVNTEAFF. In nucleotides, the CDR3 is TGTGCCAGCAGTTACTCCTGGGAGACCGTAAACACTGAAGCTTTCTTT.

V is TRBV7-3 and J is TRBJ1-6, with D uncertain. CDR1 and CDR2 (germline): SGHTA, FQGTGA. Trimming pared 1 base from V and 9 bases from J, leaving 4 bases between. The CDR3 spans 12 residues. The CDR3 DNA follows: TGTGCCAGCAGCTTAAGCCCTTCACCCCTCCACTTT. Its protein is CASSLSPSPLHF.

This sequence joins TRBV7-3 and TRBJ2-7, with a tentative D call TRBD1 (6 bases). CDR3 size: 15 residues. Trimming took off 1 base at V and 0 bases at J, with 10 bases between the two ends. Germline values: CDR1 SGHTA, CDR2 FQGTGA. The CDR3 protein is CASSLSRGNSYEQYF. The CDR3 DNA reads TGTGCCAGCAGCTTAAGTAGGGGGAACTCCTACGAGCAGTACTTC.

This rearrangement joins TRBV5-4 to TRBJ1-2; 8 bases agree with TRBD1. Germline V gives CDR1 SGHNT, CDR2 YYREEE (reference sequence). The length of the CDR3 is 14 residues. The V and J ends lost 4 bases and 7 bases, in that order; junction bases with no gene match: 9. The CDR3, as DNA: TGTGCCAGCAGCCCGGACAGGGTAATTGGTGGCTACACCTTC. Encoded protein: CASSPDRVIGGYTF.

The chain uses TRBV27 and TRBJ1-6, with 9 bases lining up with TRBD1. Looked up from germline, CDR1 is MNHEY and CDR2 is SMNVEV (reference sequence). J gave up 9 bases and V 5 bases, and 11 bases lay outside the gene matches. There are 16 residues in the CDR3. The CDR3 loop is CASSLLPQGAVSPLHF. The CDR3 DNA follows: TGTGCCAGCAGTCTCCTCCCACAGGGGGCGGTTTCACCCCTCCACTTT.

CDR3 loop: CASSQAGGLATEAFF. CDR3 DNA sequence: TGCGCCAGCAGCCAAGCGGGCGGCTTGGCCACTGAAGCTTTCTTT. The chain joins TRBV4-1 to TRBJ1-1; D is ambiguous. This CDR3 comprises 15 residues. The germline CDR1 and CDR2 sequences are MGHRA and YSYEKL. Trimming pared 1 base from V and 4 bases from J, leaving 13 bases between.

The chain links TRBV4-3 to TRBJ1-5; tentative D call: TRBD1 (6 bases). CDR3 length: 19 amino acids. Trimming pared 0 bases from V and 7 bases from J, leaving 25 bases between. Germline values: CDR1 LGHNA, CDR2 YSLEER. The CDR3 bases are TGCGCCAGCAGCCAAGACCCCCCTCCTACAGGGAGGATCGGACAGCCCCAGCATTTT. Its protein product is CASSQDPPPTGRIGQPQHF.

The rearrangement uses TRBV24-1 and TRBJ2-5; 14 bases align to TRBD2. Per the germline V gene, CDR1 is KGHDR and CDR2 is SFDVKD. J was trimmed by 0 bases and V by 1 base; bases with no gene match: 6. This CDR3 comprises 19 residues. CDR3 DNA sequence: TGTGCCACCAGTGATTTTGGGACTAGCGGGGGTTTCAACCAAGAGACCCAGTACTTC. It specifies CATSDFGTSGGFNQETQYF.

V gene TRBV5-1 combines with J gene TRBJ1-1; D remains ambiguous. V was shortened by 1 base and J by 3 bases, with 10 bases between the two germline ends. The CDR3 spans 14 residues. Per the germline V gene, CDR1 is SGHRS and CDR2 is YFSETQ. Written as DNA, the CDR3 is TGCGCCAGCAGCTTGTGGTTGGGCGACACTGAAGCTTTCTTT. Amino acid sequence: CASSLWLGDTEAFF.

The chain uses TRBV2 and TRBJ1-4; no firm D call. Deletions cut 6 bases from V and 7 bases from J, with 15 bases between. The CDR3 extends over 14 amino acids. Germline V gives CDR1 SNHLY, CDR2 FYNNEI. The CDR3 DNA sequence: TGTGCCAGCAGAAGTGGGTCCGGGAGTGAAAAACTGTTTTTT. Encoded protein: CASRSGSGSEKLFF. The full variable domain, in which reference TRBV2 and TRBJ1-4 provide the parts outside the CDR3, is EPEVTQTPSHQVTQMGQEVILRCVPISNHLYFYWYRQILGQKVEFLVSFYNNEISEKSEIFDDQFSVERPDGSNFTLKIRSTKLEDSAMYFCASRSGSGSEKLFFGSGTQLSVL.

V usage is TRBV19 and J usage is TRBJ1-2; D unresolved. CDR3 length: 12 residues. The germline V gene has CDR1 LNHDA and CDR2 SQIVND (reference sequence). Trimming stripped 2 bases from V and 6 bases from J, with 7 bases between. In nucleotides, the CDR3 is TGTGCCAGTAGTATACATCAGGATGGCTACACCTTC. It specifies CASSIHQDGYTF.

This clone was recorded only once. The rearrangement joins TRBV18 to TRBJ2-5; TRBD2 is a possible D gene (6 bases). Germline values: CDR1 KGHSH, CDR2 LQKENI. V gave up 3 bases and J gave up 4 bases, with 15 bases separating them. This CDR3 has 15 amino acids. The CDR3 here is CASSPTRVAVETQYF. As DNA, the CDR3 is TGTGCCAGCTCACCGACTAGGGTGGCGGTAGAGACCCAGTACTTC.